The 27 T cell receptor beta chains below come from one sample, sequenced in a study of cytomegalovirus exposure and HLA in healthy donors. The primer mix had 60 Vbeta and 13 Jbeta primers. The repertoire was sequenced with immunoSEQ multiplex PCR; TCRdb's copy has only in-frame clones and lacks some. The sample comprises 150,000 to 200,000 clones, 75% to 90% of which are singletons, and roughly 2% rests with the top ten. Input material: PBMCs. The receptors shown here come from a human donor in good health.

This rearrangement joins TRBV19 to TRBJ2-3; TRBD2 matches at 12 bases. Germline trimming cut 6 bases from V and 0 bases from J; bases unmatched to any gene: 1. The CDR3 length is 15 residues. Per germline, CDR1 LNHDA and CDR2 SQIVND (reference sequence). CDR3 amino acids: CASRLAGGSTDTQYF. CDR3 coding DNA: TGTGCCAGTAGACTAGCGGGGGGAAGCACAGATACGCAGTATTTT.

V and J are TRBV9 and TRBJ2-1; D call uncertain. In germline, CDR1 is SGDLS, CDR2 YYNGEE. This CDR3 is 12 amino acids long. Trimming stripped 0 bases from V and 8 bases from J, with 6 bases between. The DNA of the CDR3 is TGTGCCAGCAGCGTAGATCGCGATGAGCAGTTCTTC. Encoded protein: CASSVDRDEQFF.

This clone was detected a few times. The J gene is TRBJ2-2, the V gene TRBV11-3; 14 nucleotides align to TRBD2. V trimming: 2 bases; J trimming: 7 bases; junction bases outside the gene matches: 6. In germline, CDR1 is SGHNT, CDR2 YENEEA. The CDR3 contains 17 residues. The CDR3 nucleotides read TGTGCCAGCAGCTTACGACTAGCGGGGGGGCGTAGCGGGGAGCTGTTTTTT. It yields the protein CASSLRLAGGRSGELFF.

The chain joins TRBV2 to TRBJ1-6; 7 bases are a match to TRBD1. The germline V gene has CDR1 SNHLY and CDR2 FYNNEI. The CDR3 covers 14 residues. V dropped 6 bases and J dropped 8; count of bases not matched to a gene: 7. The CDR3 reads CASSTGQKYSPLHF. As DNA, the CDR3 is TGTGCCAGCAGCACGGGACAGAAGTATTCACCCCTCCACTTT. Full variable domain (rest looked up from reference TRBV2 and TRBJ1-6): EPEVTQTPSHQVTQMGQEVILRCVPISNHLYFYWYRQILGQKVEFLVSFYNNEISEKSEIFDDQFSVERPDGSNFTLKIRSTKLEDSAMYFCASSTGQKYSPLHFGNGTRLTVT.

In this sample, this clone turned up a few times. This chain uses TRBV20-1 with TRBJ1-1; D is unresolved. With 3 bases removed from V and 9 bases from J, the gap between germline ends came to 8 bases. The germline V gene has CDR1 DFQATT and CDR2 SNEGSKA (reference sequence). CDR3 size: 10 residues. The CDR3 loop reads CSASAHQAFF. As DNA, the CDR3 is TGCAGTGCTAGCGCACACCAAGCTTTCTTT.

The chain is built from TRBV6-1 and TRBJ1-1; D is uncertain. Germline V gives CDR1 MNHNS, CDR2 SASEGT. V lost 1 base and J lost 0, with 3 bases in between. CDR3 length: 13 residues. The CDR3 spells CASSEVVNTEAFF. CDR3 in DNA: TGTGCCAGCAGTGAAGTAGTGAACACTGAAGCTTTCTTT.

CDR3 in amino acids: CASSTLGLDLNEQFF. The CDR3, as DNA: TGTGCCAGCAGCACTCTGGGACTAGATCTCAATGAGCAGTTCTTC. This chain links TRBV7-8 with TRBJ2-1, with 8 positions matching TRBD2. V trimming: 5 bases; J trimming: 6 bases; junction bases outside the gene matches: 9. The CDR3 has 15 residues. Germline V gives CDR1 SGHVS, CDR2 FQNEAQ.

The chain combines TRBV19 with TRBJ1-5, with 7 positions matching TRBD1. The CDR3 consists of 18 residues. Germline CDR1 is LNHDA and CDR2 is SQIVND (reference sequence). Trimming at V came to 6 bases and at J to 4 bases, leaving 18 bases not matched to a gene. The CDR3 region has the DNA TGTGCCAGTAGCCCCGAGGGGCAGGGGGTCTTTCGAAATCAGCCCCAGCATTTT. It specifies CASSPEGQGVFRNQPQHF.

V and J are TRBV6-1 and TRBJ2-7; the match to TRBD1 covers 7 bases. This CDR3 has 13 amino acids. J lost 3 bases, V lost 6 bases, and 5 bases had no gene match. The germline CDR1 and CDR2 sequences are MNHNS and SASEGT. DNA of the CDR3: TGTGCCAGCAGAGTGGGACAGCGCTACGAGCAGTACTTC. Translation gives CASRVGQRYEQYF.

This chain uses TRBV11-3 with TRBJ1-2; D is uncertain. The CDR3 runs 14 residues. V was trimmed by 3 bases and J by 8 bases, leaving 16 bases between them. Per the germline V gene, CDR1 is SGHNT and CDR2 is YENEEA. The CDR3, as DNA: TGTGCCAGCAGCTTCCATCCCGACCTAGAGGGCTACACCTTC. Protein: CASSFHPDLEGYTF. Full variable domain (rest looked up from reference TRBV11-3 and TRBJ1-2): EAGVVQSPRYKIIEKKQPVAFWCNPISGHNTLYWYLQNLGQGPELLIRYENEEAVDDSQLPKDRFSAERLKGVDSTLKIQPAELGDSAVYLCASSFHPDLEGYTFGSGTRLTVV.

This sequence joins TRBV13 and TRBJ2-5; 11 bases match TRBD2. V lost 2 bases to trimming and J lost 3 bases; unmatched junction nucleotides: 5. This CDR3 has 16 residues. Germline lookup yields CDR1 PRHDT and CDR2 FYEKMQ (reference sequence). The CDR3 here is CASSLLAGGAEETQYF. CDR3 in DNA: TGTGCCAGCAGCTTACTAGCGGGGGGAGCTGAAGAGACCCAGTACTTC.

This clone has just a few counts. The chain combines TRBV5-1 with TRBJ2-3; 7 nucleotides match TRBD2. With 2 bases clipped from V and 4 bases from J, the junction kept 10 bases outside the gene matches. The V gene's germline CDR1 is SGHRS and CDR2 YFSETQ. This CDR3 spans 16 amino acids. The CDR3 sequence: CASSFLAGDGPDTQYF. CDR3 coding DNA: TGCGCCAGCAGCTTTTTAGCGGGTGATGGCCCAGATACGCAGTATTTT.

The chain couples TRBV6-5 to TRBJ1-1, with a weak D call TRBD1 (6 bases). From germline, CDR1 is MNHEY and CDR2 SVGAGI. The CDR3 totals 14 residues. V was shortened by 6 bases and J by 6 bases, with 17 bases between the two germline ends. The CDR3 DNA reads as TGTGCCAGCAGAAAAACCAGGGGTGACGCTGAAGCTTTCTTT. As protein: CASRKTRGDAEAFF.

The chain has TRBV7-9 and TRBJ2-7, with D hard to call. Germline assignment: CDR1 SEHNR and CDR2 FQNEAQ (reference sequence). Trimming took off 3 bases at V and 7 bases at J, with 7 bases between the two ends. The CDR3 consists of 11 residues. CDR3: CASSFDFEQYF. As DNA, the CDR3 is TGTGCCAGCAGCTTTGACTTTGAGCAGTACTTC.

The gene calls are TRBV11-3 and TRBJ2-1, with 13 bases aligning to TRBD2. The germline gives CDR1 SGHNT, CDR2 YENEEA. The trim removed 0 bases at V and 14 bases at J, leaving 4 bases unmatched. The CDR3 is 14 residues long. CDR3 sequence: CASSLDGGTSGKFF. The CDR3 coding sequence is TGTGCCAGCAGCTTAGACGGGGGGACTAGCGGGAAGTTCTTC.

This rearrangement joins TRBV6-6 to TRBJ2-5; a possible D gene is TRBD1 (5 bases). V lost 2 bases to trimming and J lost 5 bases, with 15 bases between them. This CDR3 has 15 amino acids. Germline assignment: CDR1 MNHNY and CDR2 SVGAGI (reference sequence). The CDR3 protein is CASSYGQGIRETQYF. CDR3 DNA: TGTGCCAGCAGTTACGGCCAGGGTATTCGGGAGACCCAGTACTTC.

The gene calls are TRBV28 and TRBJ1-4, with a weak D call TRBD1 (6 bases). The CDR3 covers 15 residues. Germline loops: CDR1 MDHEN, CDR2 SYDVKM. Trimming left V 6 bases short and J 8 bases short, with 19 bases between. As DNA, the CDR3 is TGTGCCAGCAGCCCGATGGGGGGGCTTGGGGAAAAACTGTTTTTT. It yields the protein CASSPMGGLGEKLFF.

This chain uses TRBV9 with TRBJ2-3; 11 bases are shared with TRBD2. The CDR3 runs 16 residues. The V segment lost 0 bases and the J segment 6 bases; nucleotides outside the gene matches: 6. Germline V gene lookup returns CDR1 SGDLS and CDR2 YYNGEE. CDR3 sequence: CASSVASGGLGDTQYF. DNA of the CDR3: TGTGCCAGCAGCGTAGCTAGCGGGGGGTTGGGCGATACGCAGTATTTT.

This chain links TRBV7-9 with TRBJ2-2; 10 bases align to TRBD1. The V gene's germline CDR1 is SEHNR and CDR2 FQNEAQ (reference sequence). V lost 4 bases to trimming and J lost 4 bases; unmatched junction nucleotides: 6. The length of the CDR3 is 16 residues. The CDR3 is CASSSTGTGATGELFF. The CDR3 bases are TGTGCCAGCAGCTCGACCGGGACAGGGGCCACCGGGGAGCTGTTTTTT.

The chain recombines TRBV29-1 with TRBJ1-6, with D perhaps TRBD1 (6 bases). Germline V gene lookup returns CDR1 SQVTM and CDR2 ANQGSEA. V was pared by 5 bases and J by 7 bases, with 12 bases between. This CDR3 has 13 amino acids. The CDR3 loop reads CSVKTGGNSPLHF. The CDR3 coding sequence is TGCAGCGTTAAGACAGGCGGAAATTCACCCCTCCACTTT.

The chain uses TRBV5-6 and TRBJ2-3; TRBD1 is a possible D gene (6 bases). Trimming took off 4 bases at V and 2 bases at J, with 14 bases between the two ends. CDR1 and CDR2 from the germline V gene are SGHDT and YYEEEE. CDR3 length: 15 residues. CDR3 region: CASSLTGYATDTQYF. In DNA form, the CDR3 reads TGTGCCAGCAGCCTAACAGGGTATGCCACAGATACGCAGTATTTT.

The rearrangement uses TRBV7-9 and TRBJ2-1, with D unresolved. This CDR3 is built from 16 residues. V lost 5 bases and J 3 bases, leaving 17 bases between the germline ends. Germline CDR1 reads SEHNR; CDR2 reads FQNEAQ (reference sequence). The chain's CDR3 is CASSPRAPENYNEQFF. As DNA, the CDR3 is TGTGCCAGCAGCCCCCGCGCGCCGGAGAACTACAATGAGCAGTTCTTC.

V usage is TRBV7-9 and J usage is TRBJ2-1; D perhaps matches TRBD2 (5 bases). The CDR3 sequence is 16 residues long. Germline V gives CDR1 SEHNR, CDR2 FQNEAQ (reference sequence). Trimming removed 1 base from V and 1 base from J, with 11 bases in between. The CDR3 loop reads CASSLDPGFSYNEQFF. CDR3 in DNA: TGTGCCAGCAGCTTAGATCCGGGGTTTTCCTACAATGAGCAGTTCTTC.

The V gene is TRBV19, the J gene TRBJ2-2; 8 positions match TRBD2. V lost 6 bases to trimming and J lost 7 bases; unmatched junction nucleotides: 7. This CDR3 has 14 amino acids. CDR1 LNHDA and CDR2 SQIVND come from the germline V gene (reference sequence). This chain's CDR3 is CASSQRGQNGELFF. As DNA, the CDR3 is TGTGCCAGTAGCCAGCGGGGGCAGAACGGGGAGCTGTTTTTT.

This clone was seen once. V and J are TRBV5-1 and TRBJ2-7, with TRBD2 matching over 8 bases. The ends lost 3 bases at V and 3 bases at J; junction bases unmatched: 8. The CDR3 runs to 15 residues. CDR1 and CDR2 from the germline V gene are SGHRS and YFSETQ. The CDR3 here is CASSWLAGNHYEQYF. CDR3 nucleotide sequence: TGCGCCAGCAGCTGGTTAGCGGGGAACCACTACGAGCAGTACTTC.

V gene TRBV5-1 combines with J gene TRBJ2-3, with TRBD1 identical over 7 bases. The length of the CDR3 is 16 residues. The J segment lost 0 bases and the V segment lost 4 bases, leaving 8 bases of the junction unmatched. CDR1 and CDR2 from the germline V gene are SGHRS and YFSETQ. CDR3 protein: CASSPPTGSSTDTQYF. The CDR3 nucleotides read TGCGCCAGCAGCCCCCCGACAGGGAGTAGCACAGATACGCAGTATTTT. The full variable domain, rest sourced from reference TRBV5-1 and TRBJ2-3, is KAGVTQTPRYLIKTRGQQVTLSCSPISGHRSVSWYQQTPGQGLQFLFEYFSETQRNKGNFPGRFSGRQFSNSRSEMNVSTLELGDSALYLCASSPPTGSSTDTQYFGPGTRLTVL.

The chain's CDR3 is CASSFSGGASYNEQFF. The CDR3, as DNA: TGTGCCAGCAGCTTTAGCGGGGGGGCCTCCTACAATGAGCAGTTCTTC. The chain employs TRBV11-2 and TRBJ2-1, with 11 positions matching TRBD2. CDR3 length equals 16 residues. Germline V gives CDR1 SGHAT, CDR2 FQNNGV. V shed 3 bases and J 0 bases; nucleotides not matched to a gene: 1. Using reference TRBV11-2 and TRBJ2-1 for the parts outside the CDR3, the full variable domain is EAGVAQSPRYKIIEKRQSVAFWCNPISGHATLYWYQQILGQGPKLLIQFQNNGVVDDSQLPKDRFSAERLKGVDSTLKIQPAKLEDSAVYLCASSFSGGASYNEQFFGPGTRLTVL.